These T cell receptor beta chains were read from a single sample in a study of blood T cell repertoires in COVID-19. Produced via immunoSEQ multiplex PCR; TCRdb's table is partial and in-frame only. Found here are around 260,000 clones, 85% to 90% of them singletons; the top ten hold around 5.1%. Sequenced material: peripheral blood. The source is a woman aged 60-70 years with COVID-19, enrolled during active disease. The CDR3 runs from the conserved cysteine through the conserved F or W. A D gene is named only where the DNA matches it firmly. For some rows the clone size is stated as once, few or many, or as a class when expanded; others skip it.

TRBV19	-	TRBJ1-2	-	CASSIGGQGRHGYTF	TGTGCCAGTAGTATAGGGGGGCAAGGTCGTCATGGCTACACCTTC
TRBV7-3	-	TRBJ2-5	once	CASSLHGSQETQYF	TGTGCCAGCAGCTTGCATGGCAGCCAAGAGACCCAGTACTTC
TRBV28	-	TRBJ2-7	-	CASSGLGYEQYF	TGTGCCAGCAGCGGACTTGGCTACGAGCAGTACTTC
TRBV5-1	TRBD2	TRBJ2-5	-	CASSWKGGTSGQETQYF	TGCGCCAGCAGCTGGAAGGGAGGGACTAGCGGCCAAGAGACCCAGTACTTC
TRBV28	-	TRBJ1-2	-	CASSLPTINYGYTF	TGTGCCAGCAGTTTACCCACTATTAACTATGGCTACACCTTC
TRBV19	TRBD2	TRBJ2-3	-	CASTPLSFPSGRTATDTQYF	TGTGCCAGTACCCCTCTTAGTTTTCCTAGCGGGAGGACGGCAACAGATACGCAGTATTTT
TRBV5-1	-	TRBJ1-4	-	CASSLRTANEKLFF	TGCGCCAGCAGCTTGCGGACAGCGAATGAAAAACTGTTTTTT
TRBV7-2	-	TRBJ1-1	-	CASSKARATEAFF	TGTGCCAGCAGTAAGGCCAGGGCCACTGAAGCTTTCTTT
TRBV2	-	TRBJ2-1	-	CASIGGRTVRNEQFF	TGTGCCAGCATCGGTGGCAGGACAGTTCGCAATGAGCAGTTCTTC
TRBV2	TRBD1	TRBJ1-5	-	CASKRGTGLNQPQHF	TGTGCCAGCAAGAGGGGGACAGGGTTAAATCAGCCCCAGCATTTT
TRBV4-1	TRBD1	TRBJ1-2	-	CASSQAGQNYGYTF	TGCGCCAGCAGCCAAGCGGGACAGAACTATGGCTACACCTTC
TRBV28	-	TRBJ1-2	-	CASSTRVGYTF	TGTGCCAGCAGTACCCGGGTTGGCTACACCTTC
TRBV7-2	-	TRBJ1-1	-	CASSRKLGQNTEAFF	TGTGCCAGCAGCCGGAAACTGGGACAGAACACTGAAGCTTTCTTT
TRBV10-3	-	TRBJ1-6	few	CAIRGRPESPLHF	TGTGCCATCAGGGGGCGGCCGGAATCACCCCTCCACTTT
TRBV4-3	TRBD1	TRBJ2-2	-	CASSPTGAQGELFF	TGCGCCAGCAGCCCGACAGGGGCGCAAGGGGAGCTGTTTTTT
TRBV5-1	TRBD1	TRBJ1-4	-	CASTKGQGGEKLFF	TGCGCCAGCACCAAGGGACAGGGAGGTGAAAAACTGTTTTTT
TRBV11-3	-	TRBJ2-1	few	CASSLSGSYSYNEQFF	TGTGCCAGCAGCCTCAGCGGGTCTTACTCCTACAATGAGCAGTTCTTC
TRBV20-1	-	TRBJ2-7	once	CSASFYEQYF	TGCAGTGCCTCTTTCTACGAGCAGTACTTC
TRBV20-1	TRBD1	TRBJ1-1	-	CSASRDRVTEAFF	TGCAGTGCTAGTAGGGACAGGGTCACTGAAGCTTTCTTT
TRBV15	-	TRBJ1-5	once	CATSENSFGPQHF	TGTGCCACCAGCGAGAACAGCTTCGGACCCCAGCATTTT
TRBV10-2	TRBD2	TRBJ2-1	-	CASRTSGKRLFF	TGCGCCAGCCGGACTAGCGGGAAACGGCTGTTCTTC
TRBV30	TRBD2	TRBJ2-1	-	CAWSPGTSGNNEQFF	TGTGCCTGGAGTCCGGGGACTAGCGGGAACAATGAGCAGTTCTTC
TRBV20-1	TRBD2	TRBJ2-7	-	CSASRTSGSHHEQYF	TGCAGTGCTAGTCGGACTAGCGGGAGCCACCACGAGCAGTACTTC
TRBV4-1	-	TRBJ2-7	few	CASSQPGQTYEQYF	TGCGCCAGCAGCCAGCCCGGACAGACCTACGAGCAGTACTTC
TRBV28	TRBD2	TRBJ2-7	-	CASSLADRRENLFYEQYF	TGTGCCAGCAGTTTAGCTGATCGGCGGGAGAACCTGTTTTACGAGCAGTACTTC
TRBV28	-	TRBJ2-1	-	CASRLEEYNEQFF	TGTGCCAGCAGATTGGAGGAGTACAATGAGCAGTTCTTC
TRBV6-5	TRBD2	TRBJ2-7	-	CASSPTSGPYEQYF	TGTGCCAGCAGTCCTACTAGCGGTCCCTACGAGCAGTACTTC
TRBV6-4	-	TRBJ1-5	-	CASSEGQGGQPQHF	TGTGCCAGCAGTGAAGGTCAGGGTGGTCAGCCCCAGCATTTT
TRBV28	TRBD1	TRBJ1-5	-	CASSLRQGNSNQPQHF	TGTGCCAGCAGTTTAAGACAGGGGAATAGCAATCAGCCCCAGCATTTT
TRBV5-1	-	TRBJ1-1	-	CASSLDGGFAEAFF	TGCGCCAGCAGCTTGGATGGGGGGTTCGCTGAAGCTTTCTTT
TRBV6-5	-	TRBJ2-7	-	CASMTSGLYEQYF	TGTGCCAGCATGACATCTGGTCTCTACGAGCAGTACTTC
TRBV11-3	-	TRBJ2-1	-	CASSNLYRPSVDEQFF	TGTGCCAGCAGTAACCTATACCGGCCCAGCGTGGATGAGCAGTTCTTC
TRBV28	-	TRBJ1-2	-	CASSSPRSFRYGYTF	TGTGCCAGCAGCTCCCCGCGGTCGTTCAGATATGGCTACACCTTC
TRBV18	-	TRBJ1-2	-	CASWGLTNYGYTF	TGTGCCAGCTGGGGACTTACTAACTATGGCTACACCTTC
TRBV2	-	TRBJ2-1	once	CASSVRGLSNNEQFF	TGTGCCAGCAGTGTTCGGGGTCTCAGCAACAATGAGCAGTTCTTC
TRBV6-2/TRBV6-3	-	TRBJ2-3	-	CASSFLRGSTDTQYF	TGTGCCAGCAGCTTCCTGCGCGGTAGCACAGATACGCAGTATTTT
TRBV7-2	TRBD1	TRBJ2-7	-	CASSLAGQGPYEQYF	TGTGCCAGCAGCTTAGCCGGACAGGGGCCCTACGAGCAGTACTTC
TRBV6-6	TRBD1	TRBJ2-7	few	CASSYLRGTGGQEQYF	TGTGCCAGCAGTTACCTACGCGGGACAGGGGGACAAGAGCAGTACTTC
TRBV11-2	-	TRBJ1-4	-	CASSYYGPGDEKLFF	TGTGCCAGCAGCTATTACGGTCCGGGAGATGAAAAACTGTTTTTT
TRBV11-3	-	TRBJ1-1	-	CASSLGGRGGSQNTEAFF	TGTGCCAGCAGCTTAGGAGGGAGAGGAGGCAGTCAAAACACTGAAGCTTTCTTT
TRBV20-1	-	TRBJ2-1	few	CSARFTGEQFF	TGCAGTGCTAGGTTCACCGGTGAGCAGTTCTTC
TRBV7-9	TRBD1	TRBJ1-2	-	CASSLADRGLPGYTF	TGTGCCAGCAGCTTAGCTGACAGGGGGTTACCTGGCTACACCTTC
TRBV7-9	TRBD1	TRBJ1-1	once	CASSLGVTGGETEAFF	TGTGCCAGCAGCTTAGGAGTGACAGGGGGCGAGACTGAAGCTTTCTTT
TRBV5-6	-	TRBJ2-4	many	CASSLLADKNIQYF	TGTGCCAGCAGCTTGCTGGCAGACAAAAACATTCAGTACTTC
TRBV3-1/TRBV3-2	TRBD2	TRBJ2-2	-	CAISQGAGLGDTGELFF	TGTGCCATCAGCCAAGGGGCGGGACTAGGGGACACCGGGGAGCTGTTTTTT
TRBV7-2	-	TRBJ2-7	-	CASSSSGGPYEQYF	TGTGCCAGCAGCTCGAGTGGAGGTCCCTACGAGCAGTACTTC
TRBV7-8	TRBD1	TRBJ1-3	-	CASSPLQGPYSGNTIYF	TGTGCCAGCAGCCCCCTACAGGGGCCCTACTCTGGAAACACCATATATTTT
TRBV6-5	TRBD1	TRBJ1-2	-	CASSNPGQGLGYTF	TGTGCCAGCAGTAATCCGGGACAGGGTCTTGGCTACACCTTC
TRBV2	-	TRBJ1-4	-	CASSARRDEKLFF	TGTGCCAGCAGCGCCAGGCGTGATGAAAAACTGTTTTTT
TRBV4-3	-	TRBJ2-7	-	CASSLGVLRVPSNYEQYF	TGCGCCAGCAGCCTAGGTGTGCTTCGGGTCCCTTCCAACTACGAGCAGTACTTC
TRBV27	-	TRBJ2-1	once	CARGGQGRGEQFF	TGTGCCAGGGGGGGGCAGGGGAGGGGTGAGCAGTTCTTC
TRBV5-1	TRBD1	TRBJ2-4	-	CASSLDPGQGRNIQYF	TGCGCCAGCAGCTTGGATCCGGGACAGGGGAGAAACATTCAGTACTTC
TRBV6-4	-	TRBJ2-2	-	CASSDRPYSGSLTGELFF	TGTGCCAGCAGTGATCGGCCCTATTCGGGTAGTCTCACCGGGGAGCTGTTTTTT
TRBV6-1	TRBD2	TRBJ2-7	-	CASSESLGGSMRSSYEQYF	TGTGCCAGCAGTGAAAGTTTGGGCGGGAGTATGCGGTCCTCCTACGAGCAGTACTTC